This T cell receptor beta chain derives from a study of response to subunit inactivated influenza vaccine. The CDR3 extends over 17 amino acids. Trimming took 1 base from V and 0 from J, leaving 15 bases between them. Germline V gene data show CDR1 as MGHRA and CDR2 as YSYEKL. TCRdb analysed the RT-PCR reads with MiXCR anew, one entry per CDR3 protein. The sample has 500,000 to 600,000 distinct CDR3 sequences, approximately 11% seen once; the top ten hold 11%. These records were also assigned to another study, of T cells expressing NK-cell markers. In that study: The authors made TCR beta cDNA libraries by 5'RACE template switching. This switching added a universal primer site and UMIs. The TCR beta repertoires were obtained from sorted CD3+CD56+NKG2C+, CD3+CD56+NKG2C- and CD3+CD56-NKG2C+ T cells. The authors sequenced eight donors, of whom seven were HCMV-seropositive and one was seronegative. NKG2C+ dominant clonotype frequencies in 5 or 6 donors were roughly 1.0-7.5% of CD8+ T cells. In several donors, dominant clonotypes made up roughly 25-60.1% of CD3+CD56-NKG2C+ cells.

The chain joins TRBV4-1 to TRBJ1-1; D unclear. This TCR was recovered from a man aged 50 to 60 who received an inactivated influenza vaccine. The source material was PBMCs from blood, sampled on the day of vaccination. In DNA, the CDR3 is TGCGCCAGCAGCCAAGGACGGGCGGTACGCTTGAACACTGAAGCTTTCTTT. Residues: CASSQGRAVRLNTEAFF.